Below, 25 T cell receptor beta chains from the same sample are listed, as sequenced in a study of T-cell reconstitution after alpha-beta-depleted transplantation in children. Preparation of the TCRbeta library was carried out with unique molecular identifiers. One entry per CDR3 protein results from TCRdb running MiXCR on the PCR reads. The profile shows hundreds of thousands of distinct CDR3 sequences, approximately 10% of them singletons. The sample was PBMCs from the stem cell graft donor, taken from the stem cell graft. The receptors shown here come from a human donor who donated a stem cell graft to a child with acute myeloid leukemia.

The CDR3 loop reads CASSPLPGQEMNTEAFF. The CDR3 bases are TGTGCCAGCTCACCACTGCCGGGACAGGAGATGAACACTGAAGCTTTCTTT. The J gene is TRBJ1-1, the V gene TRBV18; 8 nucleotides line up with TRBD1. The CDR3 is made up of 17 amino acids. The V segment lost 1 base and the J segment 0 bases; nucleotides outside the gene matches: 7. CDR1 and CDR2 from the germline V gene are KGHSH and LQKENI.

The table lists this clonotype with a few counts. The chain combines TRBV6-1 with TRBJ2-1; TRBD2 matches 11 bases. V shed 7 bases, J shed 5 bases, and the junction held 7 bases outside the gene matches. This CDR3 has 15 amino acids. In germline, CDR1 is MNHNS, CDR2 SASEGT. As DNA, the CDR3 is TGTGCCAGCACCCCAGGGACTAGCGGAAACAATGAGCAGTTCTTC. This codes for CASTPGTSGNNEQFF.

This clonotype came up many times. The chain couples TRBV3-1 to TRBJ2-4; no clear D gene. The germline gives CDR1 LGHDT, CDR2 YNNKEL (reference sequence). The CDR3 consists of 18 residues. V dropped 4 bases and J dropped 1 base, with 20 bases sitting between them. This CDR3 reads CASSPPPWTRGAKNIQYF. Here the CDR3 DNA reads TGTGCCAGCAGCCCACCTCCCTGGACCCGTGGTGCCAAAAACATTCAGTACTTC. The full variable domain, in which reference TRBV3-1 and TRBJ2-4 provide the parts outside the CDR3, is DTAVSQTPKYLVTQMGNDKSIKCEQNLGHDTMYWYKQDSKKFLKIMFSYNNKELIINETVPNRFSPKSPDKAHLNLHINSLELGDSAVYFCASSPPPWTRGAKNIQYFGAGTRLSVL.

Only a few counts were recorded for this clonotype. The V gene is TRBV7-2, the J gene TRBJ2-7; a possible D gene is TRBD1 (5 bases). Germline loops: CDR1 SGHTA, CDR2 FQGNSA. There are 11 residues in the CDR3. Trimming left V 4 bases short and J 9 bases short, with 10 bases between. CDR3: CASSYRSGQYF. DNA of the CDR3: TGTGCCAGCAGCTACAGGTCAGGGCAGTACTTC.

The chain has TRBV20-1 and TRBJ2-1; D call uncertain. Germline assignment: CDR1 DFQATT and CDR2 SNEGSKA (reference sequence). V lost 3 bases, J lost 2 bases, and 2 bases lay in between. The CDR3 loop spans 11 amino acids. The CDR3: CSARPYNEQFF. CDR3 sequence (DNA): TGCAGTGCTAGGCCCTACAATGAGCAGTTCTTC.

The sample holds many counts of this clonotype. The J gene is TRBJ2-7, the V gene TRBV28; D is ambiguous. The CDR3 is 14 residues long. Trimming removed 5 bases at V and 7 bases at J, with 18 bases between. Germline V CDR1 and CDR2: MDHEN, SYDVKM. CDR3 DNA sequence: TGTGCCAGCAGTCTATCTGGACCCGATGGGGAGCAGTACTTC. This sequence encodes CASSLSGPDGEQYF.

V gene TRBV7-2 combines with J gene TRBJ2-2, with D perhaps TRBD2 (6 bases). The CDR3 runs 14 residues. Germline CDR1 is SGHTA and CDR2 is FQGNSA. Trimming cost V 10 bases and J 11 bases, with 23 bases left between them. DNA for the CDR3: TGTGCCACCGCAAGGGCGGGGTCCGGTTTCGAGCTGTTTTTT. It is translated as CATARAGSGFELFF.

In its sample, this clonotype was seen many times. V gene TRBV20-1 combines with J gene TRBJ1-5, with unresolved D. V dropped 1 base and J dropped 4 bases, with 5 bases sitting between them. Germline lookup yields CDR1 DFQATT and CDR2 SNEGSKA (reference sequence). The CDR3 consists of 12 residues. In DNA, the CDR3 is TGCAGTGCTAGAGCTGGGAATCAGCCCCAGCATTTT. Its translation is CSARAGNQPQHF.

The V gene is TRBV6-1, the J gene TRBJ2-3, with D uncertain. With 0 bases removed from V and 2 bases from J, the gap between germline ends came to 12 bases. The germline gives CDR1 MNHNS, CDR2 SASEGT. There are 16 residues in the CDR3. Here the CDR3 reads CASSEALSAYTDTQYF. The CDR3, as DNA: TGTGCCAGCAGTGAAGCGCTGAGCGCATACACAGATACGCAGTATTTT.

The chain carries TRBV5-1 and TRBJ2-1; the D gene is possibly TRBD1 (6 bases). The germline V gene has CDR1 SGHRS and CDR2 YFSETQ. This CDR3 comprises 14 residues. Trimming cost V 3 bases and J 6 bases, with 13 bases left between them. CDR3 amino acids: CASSSRGTINEQFF. The CDR3, as DNA: TGCGCCAGCAGCTCGAGGGGGACGATCAATGAGCAGTTCTTC.

The table lists this clonotype with a few counts. This chain joins TRBV29-1 and TRBJ2-7, with 8 bases that match TRBD1. CDR3 length equals 15 residues. The germline CDR1 and CDR2 sequences are SQVTM and ANQGSEA. With 7 bases clipped from V and 2 bases from J, the junction kept 13 bases outside the gene matches. CDR3: CSAGGGTGLTYEQYF. The CDR3 DNA sequence: TGCAGCGCTGGGGGCGGGACAGGTCTAACCTACGAGCAGTACTTC.

The chain joins TRBV6-2 or TRBV6-3 to TRBJ2-7, with TRBD2 matching over 7 bases. This CDR3 has 17 amino acids. Germline CDR1 is MNHEY and CDR2 is SVGEGT. After removal of 0 bases from V and 3 bases from J, the junction contained 11 bases not matched to a gene. The CDR3 region has the DNA TGTGCCAGCAGTTACTCCCCCGGGACTACTAACCTCTACGAGCAGTACTTC. Protein: CASSYSPGTTNLYEQYF.

In its sample, this clonotype was seen many times. The rearrangement links TRBV29-1 to TRBJ2-1, with D perhaps TRBD1 or TRBD2 (7 bases each). Germline assignment: CDR1 SQVTM and CDR2 ANQGSEA. The ends were cut back, 7 bases at V and 4 bases at J, with 20 bases in the middle. The CDR3 is made up of 15 amino acids. The CDR3 reads CSAEGGTDQYNEQFF. The CDR3 bases are TGCAGCGCCGAGGGGGGGACAGACCAGTACAATGAGCAGTTCTTC.

V gene TRBV4-1 combines with J gene TRBJ2-1; TRBD2 might be the D (5 bases). Deletions cut 0 bases from V and 4 bases from J, with 31 bases between. CDR1 is MGHRA and CDR2 is YSYEKL in the germline V gene. The CDR3 extends over 22 amino acids. The CDR3 nucleotides read TGCGCCAGCAGCCAAGACTTGGGCTTTAGCGCTGTTCCTAGAACTGGATACAATGAGCAGTTCTTC. It is translated as CASSQDLGFSAVPRTGYNEQFF.

The chain combines TRBV11-2 with TRBJ2-3; 7 bases align to TRBD2. Losses at the gene ends were 4 bases for V and 2 bases for J; bases not matched to a gene: 3. The CDR3 runs to 14 residues. CDR1 is SGHAT and CDR2 is FQNNGV in the germline V gene. CDR3 coding DNA: TGTGCCAGCAGCTCGGGACTACTCACAGATACGCAGTATTTT. Residues: CASSSGLLTDTQYF.

This clonotype was detected a few times. The chain uses TRBV10-3 and TRBJ2-5, with 9 bases aligning to TRBD2. The CDR3 sequence is 16 residues long. V shed 11 bases and J 3 bases; nucleotides not matched to a gene: 16. Germline values: CDR1 ENHRY, CDR2 SYGVKD. Written as DNA, the CDR3 is TGTGCCGCTGGAGGGCGGGAGGGCCCGGCGAAAGAGACCCAGTACTTC. Translated: CAAGGREGPAKETQYF.

This clonotype was picked up a small number of times. The chain is built from TRBV7-9 and TRBJ2-1; tentative D call: TRBD2 (7 bases). CDR1 and CDR2 from the germline V gene are SEHNR and FQNEAQ (reference sequence). Trimming removed 3 bases at V and 7 bases at J, with 13 bases between. The CDR3 spans 14 residues. CDR3 DNA: TGTGCCAGCAGCTTCGGGGGGCTAGGGAATGAGCAGTTCTTC. Its translation is CASSFGGLGNEQFF.

This chain links TRBV20-1 with TRBJ1-5; possibly TRBD1 for D (5 bases). Looked up from germline, CDR1 is DFQATT and CDR2 is SNEGSKA (reference sequence). Trimming took off 2 bases at V and 5 bases at J, with 10 bases between the two ends. There are 13 residues in the CDR3. CDR3 in amino acids: CSARQGMDQPQHF. For the CDR3, the DNA is TGCAGTGCTAGACAGGGAATGGATCAGCCCCAGCATTTT.

This clonotype occurred many times. The genes are TRBV7-9 and TRBJ2-3; weak D call: TRBD2 (5 bases). Germline CDR1 is SEHNR and CDR2 is FQNEAQ (reference sequence). The CDR3 loop spans 13 amino acids. Trimming shortened V by 2 bases and J by 5 bases, and 8 bases separated the two germline ends. The CDR3 reads CASSLPGLDTQYF. The CDR3 DNA follows: TGTGCCAGCAGCTTACCGGGATTAGATACGCAGTATTTT.

Ten or more counts support this clonotype. The chain recombines TRBV29-1 with TRBJ2-3; TRBD2 is a possible D gene (6 bases). Germline CDR1 SQVTM, CDR2 ANQGSEA. This CDR3 contains 15 residues. V dropped 0 bases and J dropped 0 bases, with 10 bases sitting between them. As DNA, the CDR3 is TGCAGCGTTGAAGAGCCTCGGGGGAGCACAGATACGCAGTATTTT. It codes for CSVEEPRGSTDTQYF.

This clonotype was counted ten times or more. V usage is TRBV20-1 and J usage is TRBJ2-1; 7 positions agree with TRBD2. Trimming at V came to 4 bases and at J to 3 bases, leaving 9 bases not matched to a gene. The CDR3 is 15 residues long. The germline CDR1 and CDR2 sequences are DFQATT and SNEGSKA (reference sequence). The CDR3 region has the DNA TGCAGTGCTACCGGGACTACCTTCGGCTACAATGAGCAGTTCTTC. This codes for CSATGTTFGYNEQFF.

This clonotype was detected a few times. J is TRBJ2-7 and V is TRBV5-1; 8 bases line up with TRBD2. CDR1 is SGHRS, CDR2 YFSETQ, per germline. V was pared by 3 bases and J by 0 bases, with 2 bases of the junction left unmatched. The CDR3 length is 14 residues. CDR3 sequence: CASSWGLDSYEQYF. CDR3 nucleotides: TGCGCCAGCAGCTGGGGACTAGACTCCTACGAGCAGTACTTC.

This clonotype was found many times. This chain joins TRBV4-2 and TRBJ1-4; 8 bases are shared with TRBD1. CDR1 LGHNA and CDR2 YNFKEQ come from the germline V gene. V lost 4 bases and J lost 6; bases outside the gene matches: 10. The length of the CDR3 is 16 residues. CDR3 loop: CASSLGTGGSDEKLFF. The CDR3 bases are TGTGCCAGCAGCCTCGGGACAGGAGGGAGTGATGAAAAACTGTTTTTT.

In this sample, this clonotype turned up once. The conserved phenylalanine or tryptophan normally closing the CDR3 is absent here, so this likely arose from a read error. This chain links TRBV20-1 with TRBJ1-4; no reliable D call. The CDR3 totals 11 residues. CDR1 and CDR2 (germline): DFQATT, SNEGSKA (reference sequence). V shed 6 bases and J shed 8 bases, with 10 bases lying between them. CDR3 sequence (DNA): TGCAGTGCGATTAAAGGGGAAAAACTGTTTTTA. Encoded protein: CSAIKGEKLFL.

V is TRBV4-2 and J is TRBJ2-1; D ambiguous. Germline V gene lookup returns CDR1 LGHNA and CDR2 YNFKEQ. V was trimmed by 3 bases and J by 5 bases, leaving 11 bases between them. This CDR3 has 14 residues. The CDR3 loop is CASSQVLEDNEQFF. DNA for the CDR3: TGTGCCAGCAGCCAGGTGTTAGAAGACAATGAGCAGTTCTTC.